Presented here are 21 T cell receptor beta chains from one specimen sequenced in a study of vaccination effects on CD4 cells after COVID-19. This table comes from immunoSEQ multiplex PCR, and its TCRdb copy is limited to in-frame clones, with some not included. This table has 28,000 or so clones, around 70% appearing once. Viral peptide pools were used in the ViraFEST assay to expand antigen-specific CD4+ T cells, and sequencing came afterward. Having been cultured for around ten days, the cells underwent CD4+ T cell isolation. Two-dose vaccination with either BNT162b2 or mRNA-1273 was given to the participants. These TCRs' antigens remain unknown. Source: CD4+ T cells from PBMCs cultured with HCoV-NL63 spike peptides, taken after COVID-19 vaccination. The origin of the receptors is a human donor who received a COVID-19 vaccine.

The chain is built from TRBV6-5 and TRBJ2-1, with 7 bases that match TRBD2. In germline, CDR1 is MNHEY, CDR2 SVGAGI. The junction had 5 bases not matched to a gene; V was cut back by 4 bases and J by 8 bases. This CDR3 comprises 13 residues. The CDR3 region is CASSLLRGDEQFF. The CDR3 DNA is TGTGCCAGCAGTTTACTACGGGGGGATGAGCAGTTCTTC.

The DNA of the CDR3 is TGTGCCAGCAGCTCCGGACAGGGATGGGGAGGCTACACCTTC. Protein sequence: CASSSGQGWGGYTF. The chain combines TRBV5-4 with TRBJ1-2; TRBD1 aligns across 8 bases. This CDR3 is 14 amino acids long. With 3 bases clipped from V and 8 bases from J, the junction kept 9 bases outside the gene matches. Germline CDR1 SGHNT, CDR2 YYREEE (reference sequence).

In its sample, this clone was seen a few times. The rearrangement joins TRBV9 to TRBJ2-3; D might be TRBD2 (7 bases). The CDR3 has 17 residues. From germline, CDR1 is SGDLS and CDR2 YYNGEE. V shed 4 bases and J shed 3 bases, with 21 bases lying between them. The CDR3, as DNA: TGTGCCAGCAGCATCCAGGGGAGGGGGGGCCGGACAGATACGCAGTATTTT. It codes for CASSIQGRGGRTDTQYF.

The chain combines TRBV27 with TRBJ2-5; D might be TRBD2 (6 bases). The germline CDR1 and CDR2 sequences are MNHEY and SMNVEV (reference sequence). V was trimmed by 0 bases and J by 4 bases, leaving 15 bases between them. The CDR3 totals 16 residues. CDR3 in DNA: TGTGCCAGCAGTTTATCCCGCCCGGGGGTTCGAGAGACCCAGTACTTC. Translation: CASSLSRPGVRETQYF.

The chain links TRBV20-1 to TRBJ2-7; the D is unclear. Trimming left V 3 bases short and J 7 bases short, with 16 bases between. Germline V CDR1 and CDR2: DFQATT, SNEGSKA (reference sequence). The CDR3 is 13 amino acids. CDR3 bases: TGCAGTGCTAGTAGACTGGCGCGTGTGGAGCAGTACTTC. Its translation is CSASRLARVEQYF.

This clone was counted only a few times. The chain recombines TRBV29-1 with TRBJ1-1; no reliable D call. The CDR3 sequence is 15 residues long. CDR1 and CDR2 (germline): SQVTM, ANQGSEA. V lost 1 base to trimming and J lost 1 base, with 13 bases between them. The CDR3, as DNA: TGCAGCGTTGAAGTAGGGTGGCCACCGAACACTGAAGCTTTCTTT. Translating it yields CSVEVGWPPNTEAFF.

The V call is TRBV9, the J call TRBJ1-2, with TRBD1 identical over 7 bases. This CDR3 is built from 17 residues. Germline V gene sequence: CDR1 SGDLS, CDR2 YYNGEE. V was pared by 0 bases and J by 1 base, with 9 bases of the junction left unmatched. The CDR3 loop is CASSVVRQGRFNYGYTF. The CDR3 DNA follows: TGTGCCAGCAGCGTAGTCAGACAGGGAAGGTTTAACTATGGCTACACCTTC.

There are a few counts of this clone. The chain combines TRBV11-3 with TRBJ2-2; 10 positions agree with TRBD1. The CDR3 is made up of 18 amino acids. Per germline, CDR1 SGHNT and CDR2 YENEEA. The V and J ends lost 0 bases and 6 bases, in that order; junction bases with no gene match: 10. For the CDR3, the DNA is TGTGCCAGCAGCTTAGATCAAGGCGGGACAGGGGCCCCCGGGGAGCTGTTTTTT. Its protein product is CASSLDQGGTGAPGELFF.

The rearrangement uses TRBV25-1 and TRBJ1-5, with D hard to call. From germline, CDR1 is MGHDK and CDR2 SYGVNS. The CDR3 is 16 amino acids. V was trimmed by 3 bases and J by 2 bases, leaving 14 bases between them. CDR3 sequence: CASSDVSGYRNQPQHF. The CDR3 coding sequence is TGTGCCAGCAGTGATGTGAGTGGGTACCGCAATCAGCCCCAGCATTTT. Using reference TRBV25-1 and TRBJ1-5 for the parts outside the CDR3, the full variable domain is EADIYQTPRYLVIGTGKKITLECSQTMGHDKMYWYQQDPGMELHLIHYSYGVNSTEKGDLSSESTVSRIRTEHFPLTLESARPSHTSQYLCASSDVSGYRNQPQHFGDGTRLSIL.

This clone was counted a single time. This chain uses TRBV3-1 (or the pseudogene TRBV3-2) with TRBJ2-2; 7 nucleotides line up with TRBD2. The CDR3 totals 16 residues. The V gene end was trimmed by 2 bases and the J gene end by 3 bases; junction bases not matched to a gene: 6. Looked up from germline, CDR1 is LGHDT and CDR2 is YNNKEL (reference sequence). CDR3 coding DNA: TGTGCCAGCAGCCAATATGGGGGGGGGTACACCGGGGAGCTGTTTTTT. This encodes CASSQYGGGYTGELFF.

The gene calls are TRBV19 and TRBJ2-2; 15 bases fit TRBD2. Germline V gene sequence: CDR1 LNHDA, CDR2 SQIVND (reference sequence). Trimming removed 3 bases from V and 6 bases from J; junction bases left unmatched: 20. This CDR3 is 22 amino acids long. CDR3 bases: TGTGCCAGTAGTATTTTTTTTGATTTGGGGACTAGCGGGAGGACCTATTCCGGGGAGCTGTTTTTT. This encodes CASSIFFDLGTSGRTYSGELFF.

V is TRBV2 and J is TRBJ2-2; a weak D match, TRBD1 (7 bases). V shed 7 bases and J shed 6 bases, with 9 bases lying between them. Germline V gene sequence: CDR1 SNHLY, CDR2 FYNNEI. The CDR3 totals 12 residues. CDR3 sequence reads: CASTGGSGELFF. In DNA form, the CDR3 reads TGTGCCAGCACAGGGGGGTCCGGGGAGCTGTTTTTT. Together with reference TRBV2 and TRBJ2-2, the CDR3 gives the full variable domain: EPEVTQTPSHQVTQMGQEVILRCVPISNHLYFYWYRQILGQKVEFLVSFYNNEISEKSEIFDDQFSVERPDGSNFTLKIRSTKLEDSAMYFCASTGGSGELFFGEGSRLTVL.

V usage is TRBV6-5 and J usage is TRBJ2-7; 8 positions agree with TRBD1. V dropped 6 bases and J dropped 2; count of bases not matched to a gene: 6. The CDR3 loop spans 14 amino acids. The germline CDR1 and CDR2 sequences are MNHEY and SVGAGI. Here the CDR3 reads CASRATGGPYEQYF. The CDR3 DNA reads as TGTGCCAGCAGGGCAACAGGGGGTCCCTACGAGCAGTACTTC.

The rearrangement joins TRBV5-1 to TRBJ2-7; TRBD1 matches 9 bases. J lost 0 bases, V lost 4 bases, and 5 bases had no gene match. CDR3 length: 15 amino acids. Germline V lookup: CDR1 SGHRS, CDR2 YFSETQ. DNA for the CDR3: TGCGCCAGCAGCGGAGGGACAGGGAGCTCCTACGAGCAGTACTTC. Residues: CASSGGTGSSYEQYF.

The V call is TRBV5-1, the J call TRBJ1-2, with 9 bases identical to TRBD1. This CDR3 comprises 13 residues. Trimming cost V 4 bases and J 6 bases; bases outside gene matches: 4. Germline CDR1 is SGHRS and CDR2 is YFSETQ. The CDR3 region has the DNA TGCGCCAGCAGCACAGGGACAGGGAATGGCTACACCTTC. It translates to CASSTGTGNGYTF.

This chain links TRBV7-2 with TRBJ2-5; D might be TRBD2 (5 bases). Trimming took off 6 bases at V and 5 bases at J, with 19 bases between the two ends. The CDR3 contains 15 residues. Germline loops: CDR1 SGHTA, CDR2 FQGNSA. The CDR3 is CASSTPTAGVETQYF. CDR3 in DNA: TGTGCCAGCAGTACCCCCACGGCCGGGGTGGAGACCCAGTACTTC.

V is TRBV3-1 (or the pseudogene TRBV3-2) and J is TRBJ1-1; 7 bases agree with TRBD1. The CDR3 runs to 16 residues. Germline CDR1 reads LGHDT; CDR2 reads YNNKEL (reference sequence). J gave up 1 base and V 1 base, and 6 bases lay outside the gene matches. The CDR3 DNA is TGTGCCAGCAGCCAAGGGGTCGGGACAGCGAACACTGAAGCTTTCTTT. Residues: CASSQGVGTANTEAFF.

The chain combines TRBV5-6 with TRBJ2-7; TRBD1 matches at 8 bases. CDR1 and CDR2 from the germline V gene are SGHDT and YYEEEE. V was clipped by 4 bases and J by 0 bases; unmatched bases: 9. The CDR3 has 16 residues. In DNA, the CDR3 is TGTGCCAGCAGCCAAGGACAGGGTTCCCTCTCCTACGAGCAGTACTTC. Translated, it gives CASSQGQGSLSYEQYF.

This chain uses TRBV27 with TRBJ1-2, with D maybe TRBD1 (6 bases). The germline gives CDR1 MNHEY, CDR2 SMNVEV (reference sequence). The length of the CDR3 is 15 residues. Between the trimmed V and J ends, which lost 4 bases and 4 bases, there was a span of 16 bases. This chain's CDR3 is CASSSLQGRGYGYTF. The CDR3 DNA follows: TGTGCCAGCAGTTCCCTACAGGGAAGGGGCTATGGCTACACCTTC.

In this sample, this clone turned up once. The rearrangement links TRBV3-1 (or the pseudogene TRBV3-2) to TRBJ1-5; D remains unclear. Germline lookup yields CDR1 LGHDT and CDR2 YNNKEL (reference sequence). V lost 0 bases and J lost 3, with 12 bases in between. This CDR3 is built from 16 residues. The CDR3 nucleotides are TGTGCCAGCAGCCAAGACGGGTCGGGCCCCAATCAGCCCCAGCATTTT. It encodes CASSQDGSGPNQPQHF.

This sequence joins TRBV27 and TRBJ1-3; D is perhaps TRBD1 (5 bases). V dropped 5 bases and J dropped 0 bases, with 5 bases sitting between them. The CDR3 runs to 13 residues. Germline CDR1 and CDR2: MNHEY and SMNVEV (reference sequence). The CDR3 reads CASSTGSGNTIYF. The CDR3 DNA sequence: TGTGCCAGCAGTACAGGCTCTGGAAACACCATATATTTT.